These 22 T cell receptor beta chains share one sample of origin, sequenced in a study of blood T cell repertoires in COVID-19. Sequencing used immunoSEQ multiplex PCR; TCRdb keeps in-frame clones, though not all of them. The sample consists of approximately 300,000 clones, 88% of them appearing once. The specimen sequenced was peripheral blood. These receptors all come from a woman in her 30s with COVID-19, enrolled during active disease.

V gene TRBV2 combines with J gene TRBJ1-5, with D possibly TRBD1 on 5 matching bases. The CDR3 is made up of 12 amino acids. The germline V gene encodes CDR1 SNHLY and CDR2 FYNNEI. V was trimmed by 8 bases and J by 7 bases, leaving 12 bases between them. The CDR3 region is CASAAGPQPQHF. CDR3 sequence (DNA): TGTGCCAGCGCGGCAGGGCCACAGCCCCAGCATTTT.

The chain uses TRBV20-1 and TRBJ2-3; TRBD2 matches 7 bases. J gave up 5 bases and V 3 bases, and 11 bases lay outside the gene matches. The CDR3 length is 15 residues. Germline CDR1 reads DFQATT; CDR2 reads SNEGSKA (reference sequence). The CDR3 is CSASWRERGEDTQYF. The DNA for the CDR3 is TGCAGTGCTAGTTGGCGGGAGAGGGGCGAAGATACGCAGTATTTT.

This rearrangement joins TRBV28 to TRBJ2-7; 8 bases align to TRBD2. CDR1 is MDHEN, CDR2 SYDVKM, per germline. The CDR3 covers 15 residues. After removal of 7 bases from V and 5 bases from J, the junction contained 13 bases not matched to a gene. CDR3 DNA: TGTGCCAGCATCAACCCAAGCGGGAGTATCAACGAGCAGTACTTC. Translated, it gives CASINPSGSINEQYF.

In this sample, this clone turned up once. The chain employs TRBV20-1 and TRBJ2-2; D unclear. Germline-derived CDR1 and CDR2 are DFQATT and SNEGSKA (reference sequence). CDR3 length: 11 amino acids. With 3 bases removed from V and 10 bases from J, the gap between germline ends came to 9 bases. The CDR3 region has the DNA TGCAGTGCTAGTATCCGCGAGGAGCTGTTTTTT. Its protein product is CSASIREELFF.

The table lists this clone with a count of one. This chain links TRBV6-6 with TRBJ2-1; 16 nucleotides align to TRBD2. Germline V gene data show CDR1 as MNHNY and CDR2 as SVGAGI (reference sequence). This CDR3 region has 18 residues. With V trimmed by 5 bases and J by 4 bases, 8 bases remained unmatched. The CDR3 loop is CASSPGTSGRAGYNEQFF. DNA of the CDR3: TGTGCCAGCAGTCCCGGGACTAGCGGGAGGGCGGGATACAATGAGCAGTTCTTC.

The V gene is TRBV5-1, the J gene TRBJ2-1; maybe TRBD2 (6 bases). V lost 2 bases, J lost 2 bases, and 14 bases lay in between. Germline values: CDR1 SGHRS, CDR2 YFSETQ. The CDR3 contains 16 residues. CDR3 coding DNA: TGCGCCAGCAGCTTCCGCGGAAGCGGGCCCTACAATGAGCAGTTCTTC. It yields the protein CASSFRGSGPYNEQFF. The full variable domain, its missing parts supplied by reference TRBV5-1 and TRBJ2-1, is KAGVTQTPRYLIKTRGQQVTLSCSPISGHRSVSWYQQTPGQGLQFLFEYFSETQRNKGNFPGRFSGRQFSNSRSEMNVSTLELGDSALYLCASSFRGSGPYNEQFFGPGTRLTVL.

This clone has only a few counts. The rearrangement joins TRBV6-1 to TRBJ2-3; the match to TRBD2 covers 14 bases. The CDR3 loop spans 18 amino acids. The germline V gene has CDR1 MNHNS and CDR2 SASEGT. Unmatched junction bases numbered 9, after V lost 2 bases and J lost 5 bases. The CDR3 nucleotides are TGTGCCAGCAGTGAAACTCCGGGACTAGCGGGAGTTAAAGATACGCAGTATTTT. Translated, it gives CASSETPGLAGVKDTQYF.

This chain uses TRBV7-3 with TRBJ2-5; D is perhaps TRBD2 (5 bases). The length of the CDR3 is 15 residues. Looked up from germline, CDR1 is SGHTA and CDR2 is FQGTGA. The germline V and J ends were trimmed by 2 bases and 4 bases, with 14 bases remaining between them. CDR3 bases: TGTGCCAGCAGCTTATACGGGAAACCGGGAGAGACCCAGTACTTC. Residues: CASSLYGKPGETQYF.

CDR3 loop: CAWRAGGSATNEKLFF. In nucleotides, the CDR3 is TGTGCCTGGAGAGCAGGGGGCTCCGCAACTAATGAAAAACTGTTTTTT. The gene calls are TRBV30 and TRBJ1-4, with 8 bases that match TRBD1. V was pared by 3 bases and J by 0 bases, with 6 bases of the junction left unmatched. The germline CDR1 and CDR2 sequences are GTSNPN and SVGIG (reference sequence). The CDR3 spans 16 residues.

The genes are TRBV5-1 and TRBJ2-1; 9 bases match TRBD2. The CDR3 covers 14 residues. Germline V gene sequence: CDR1 SGHRS, CDR2 YFSETQ. Germline trimming cut 6 bases from V and 3 bases from J; bases unmatched to any gene: 4. In DNA form, the CDR3 reads TGCGCCAGCACTCCAGCGGGAGGCTACAATGAGCAGTTCTTC. It translates to CASTPAGGYNEQFF. The full variable domain, completed using reference TRBV5-1 and TRBJ2-1, is KAGVTQTPRYLIKTRGQQVTLSCSPISGHRSVSWYQQTPGQGLQFLFEYFSETQRNKGNFPGRFSGRQFSNSRSEMNVSTLELGDSALYLCASTPAGGYNEQFFGPGTRLTVL.

This chain joins TRBV13 and TRBJ1-1; the D is unclear. Germline V gene lookup returns CDR1 PRHDT and CDR2 FYEKMQ (reference sequence). V was pared by 7 bases and J by 0 bases, with 15 bases between. The CDR3 length is 15 residues. The DNA of the CDR3 is TGTGCCAGCATCTCTCTGAGGGTCATGAACACTGAAGCTTTCTTT. Translated, it gives CASISLRVMNTEAFF. The full variable domain, completed using reference TRBV13 and TRBJ1-1, is AAGVIQSPRHLIKEKRETATLKCYPIPRHDTVYWYQQGPGQDPQFLISFYEKMQSDKGSIPDRFSAQQFSDYHSELNMSSLELGDSALYFCASISLRVMNTEAFFGQGTRLTVV.

V usage is TRBV3-1 (or the pseudogene TRBV3-2) and J usage is TRBJ1-2; D not certain. Trimming removed 4 bases from V and 14 bases from J, with 17 bases in between. This CDR3 is built from 12 residues. Germline V gene sequence: CDR1 LGHDT, CDR2 YNNKEL (reference sequence). CDR3 region: CASSRPQEVRTF. For the CDR3, the DNA is TGTGCCAGCAGCCGGCCCCAAGAGGTCCGAACCTTC.

Remarks on this clone: Other nucleotide sequences in the sample specify the same CDR3. This rearrangement joins TRBV6-5 to TRBJ2-3, with no clear D. The CDR3 is 11 amino acids. Trimming removed 7 bases from V and 1 base from J, with 3 bases in between. The germline CDR1 and CDR2 sequences are MNHEY and SVGAGI. CDR3 sequence reads: CASTGTDTQYF. Here the CDR3 DNA reads TGTGCCAGCACGGGCACAGATACGCAGTATTTT.

The chain employs TRBV25-1 and TRBJ1-6; D gene ambiguous. The V and J ends lost 7 bases and 5 bases respectively, with 9 bases between them. The CDR3 covers 13 residues. From germline, CDR1 is MGHDK and CDR2 SYGVNS. CDR3 DNA: TGTGCCAGCACCCGGGGTAATAATTCACCCCTCCACTTT. This gives the protein CASTRGNNSPLHF.

This clone has only one observation. This rearrangement joins TRBV28 to TRBJ1-5; D call uncertain. Germline CDR1 reads MDHEN; CDR2 reads SYDVKM. The CDR3 extends over 15 amino acids. Trimming shortened V by 4 bases and J by 5 bases, and 15 bases separated the two germline ends. CDR3 amino acids: CASSSMVYSYQPQHF. CDR3 in DNA: TGTGCCAGCAGTTCGATGGTTTACAGTTATCAGCCCCAGCATTTT.

This chain links TRBV18 with TRBJ2-7; the match to TRBD1 covers 8 bases. With 1 base clipped from V and 0 bases from J, the junction kept 5 bases outside the gene matches. This CDR3 is built from 16 residues. CDR1 KGHSH and CDR2 LQKENI come from the germline V gene. CDR3 nucleotide sequence: TGTGCCAGCTCACCACTCGGACAGGGATTCTCCTACGAGCAGTACTTC. Its protein is CASSPLGQGFSYEQYF.

The genes are TRBV7-9 and TRBJ2-3, with a possible D match to TRBD2 (5 bases). The germline gives CDR1 SEHNR, CDR2 FQNEAQ (reference sequence). This CDR3 is built from 13 residues. With 1 base removed from V and 5 bases from J, the gap between germline ends came to 7 bases. The CDR3 DNA reads as TGTGCCAGCAGCTTAGATGGAGGAGATACGCAGTATTTT. Its translation is CASSLDGGDTQYF. The variable domain in full, completed from reference TRBV7-9 and TRBJ2-3, reads DTGVSQNPRHKITKRGQNVTFRCDPISEHNRLYWYRQTLGQGPEFLTYFQNEAQLEKSRLLSDRFSAERPKGSFSTLEIQRTEQGDSAMYLCASSLDGGDTQYFGPGTRLTVL.

This chain connects TRBV19 to TRBJ2-1; 10 nucleotides align to TRBD2. CDR1 and CDR2 (germline): LNHDA, SQIVND (reference sequence). This CDR3 is 17 amino acids long. Trimming cost V 5 bases and J 4 bases; bases outside gene matches: 11. CDR3 in DNA: TGTGCCAGTAGTCCCACGACTAGCGGGCCGAGATACAATGAGCAGTTCTTC. Encoded protein: CASSPTTSGPRYNEQFF.

This clone came up once. This rearrangement joins TRBV27 to TRBJ1-2; TRBD1 aligns across 7 bases. This CDR3 is built from 13 residues. V was pared by 0 bases and J by 8 bases, with 3 bases of the junction left unmatched. Germline V gene data show CDR1 as MNHEY and CDR2 as SMNVEV (reference sequence). The CDR3 sequence is CASSLSTGRGYTF. CDR3 in DNA: TGTGCCAGCAGTTTATCGACAGGGCGCGGCTACACCTTC.

J is TRBJ2-7 and V is TRBV19, with 8 nucleotides matching TRBD2. The CDR3 is 15 amino acids. CDR1 is LNHDA, CDR2 SQIVND, per germline (reference sequence). The V segment lost 6 bases and the J segment 2 bases; nucleotides outside the gene matches: 9. The CDR3 sequence: CASSPGLVDPYEQYF. In nucleotides, the CDR3 is TGTGCCAGTAGCCCGGGACTAGTGGATCCCTACGAGCAGTACTTC.

In this sample, this clone turned up once. The chain couples TRBV4-2 to TRBJ2-1, with 7 positions matching TRBD2. The germline gives CDR1 LGHNA, CDR2 YNFKEQ. This CDR3 region has 15 residues. The trim removed 5 bases at V and 0 bases at J, leaving 4 bases unmatched. Here the CDR3 DNA reads TGTGCCAGCAGCAGCCAGCGGGGCTCCTACAATGAGCAGTTCTTC. It specifies CASSSQRGSYNEQFF.

V is TRBV3-1 (or the pseudogene TRBV3-2) and J is TRBJ2-1; tentatively, D is TRBD1 (5 bases). The V end lost 1 base, the J end lost 7 bases, and 11 bases lay between the germline ends. The CDR3 is 14 amino acids. Germline V gene data show CDR1 as LGHDT and CDR2 as YNNKEL (reference sequence). DNA of the CDR3: TGTGCCAGCAGCCAAGGACAGCTTGTGAATGAGCAGTTCTTC. Its translation is CASSQGQLVNEQFF.